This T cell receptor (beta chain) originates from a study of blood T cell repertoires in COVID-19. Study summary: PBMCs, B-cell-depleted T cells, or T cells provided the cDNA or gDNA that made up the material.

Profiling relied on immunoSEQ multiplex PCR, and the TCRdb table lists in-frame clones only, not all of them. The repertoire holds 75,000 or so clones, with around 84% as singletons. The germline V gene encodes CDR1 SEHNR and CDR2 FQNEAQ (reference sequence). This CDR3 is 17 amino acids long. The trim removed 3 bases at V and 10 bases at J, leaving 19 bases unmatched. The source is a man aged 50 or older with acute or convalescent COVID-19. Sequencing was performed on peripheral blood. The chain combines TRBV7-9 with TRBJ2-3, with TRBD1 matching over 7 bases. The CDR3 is CASSFSPGWQGDDAQYF. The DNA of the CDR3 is TGTGCCAGCAGCTTTAGTCCGGGGTGGCAGGGGGATGATGCGCAGTATTTT.